This TCR beta chain comes out of a study of blood T cell repertoires in COVID-19 (dated by TCRdb to about 2020). Broadly, across the study: The collaborator samples originated in the United States, Italy and Spain and spanned the acute and convalescent phases of COVID-19. The prospective study material was composed of cDNA or gDNA derived from T cells, B-cell-depleted T cells, or PBMCs. Deeply sampled blood TCRbeta repertoires from subjects exposed to, actively infected with, or recovered from COVID-19 were included in the dataset. The repertoires were released in a freely available public database intended as a resource for research on the immune response to SARS-CoV-2. Samples were obtained from the ongoing ImmuneRACE study (first 160 participants) and from 1,254 subjects provided by 6 global collaborators. Nearly every sample came with metadata listing a de-identified subject ID, COVID-19 status, age in years and sex. Where available, HLA class I and class II types were obtained from metadata supplied by the sample provider rather than from assay-based typing.

The full study reports these points: The quantity of clinical and demographic metadata differed by source and by participant and was supplied without curation.

TCRbeta CDR3 regions were amplified from genomic DNA by means of the immunoSEQ Assay, a bias-controlled multiplex PCR. The original pipeline was this. Within the assay, amplification of reference gene primers was used to estimate how many nucleated cells each sample contained. To quantify the absolute abundance of each unique TCRbeta CDR3 rearrangement, sequence reads were collapsed and filtered. For each sample, productive Simpson clonality was calculated as the square root of Simpson's diversity index over productive rearrangements. The clones in this table, taken by TCRdb from immuneACCESS, are in-frame only. Not every clone is retained; where verified, under half of the shortfall comes from an unresolved V gene, and the cause of the rest is unknown. The DNA gave D and trimming, while V, J and clone size come from that table. The sample table records around 190,000 clones; 83% of these occur just once. The ten largest clones take up 7.6% of the sample.

In Seattle, one collaborating source enrolled patients while the infection was active and tracked those patients longitudinally over the course of disease. The collaborating institutions used their own protocols to collect whole blood in K2EDTA tubes. For TCRbeta analysis, collaborators shipped samples as frozen whole blood, isolated PBMCs, or DNA extracted from either of those sample types. With respect to this clone: No cognate antigen has been identified for it. Base-call qualities are not available, and no considerably larger clone is one nucleotide away.

Via the germline V gene, CDR1 is MNHNS and CDR2 SASEGT. The CDR3, cysteine through phenylalanine, is 15 amino acids long. Only the CDR3 part of the read is kept: 45 bases, read in frame from the first base. V is cut by 1 base and J by 4 bases, and the space between the germline ends is 13 bases. The TCR sequence derives from a woman in her 70s with COVID-19, enrolled during active disease. The chain is encoded by TRBV6-1 joined to TRBJ1-2; confidence is insufficient to name the D gene. Sequenced input: peripheral blood. The CDR3 region reads CASSEGFTAFYGYTF. The DNA is TGTGCCAGCAGTGAAGGCTTTACAGCCTTCTATGGCTACACCTTC.